The 8 T cell receptor beta chains below all came from one sample that was sequenced in a study of blood T cell repertoires in COVID-19 (dated by TCRdb to about 2020). Receptor libraries were prepared by the immunoSEQ multiplex PCR assay. TCRdb took over this immuneACCESS table, retaining in-frame rearrangements with V and J assigned. Such tables are incomplete; in checked studies, under half of the missing clones stem from an unresolved V gene, and the remainder is unexplained. The sample has fewer than 55,000 clones on record, 75% to 85% of them singletons. Roughly 2.7% of the sample is held by the ten biggest clonotypes. Sequenced material: peripheral blood. All receptors come from an older woman with acute or convalescent COVID-19.

V gene TRBV5-1 combines with J gene TRBJ1-1, with TRBD1 identical over 10 bases. The CDR3 runs 18 residues. The V segment lost 6 bases and the J segment 1 base; nucleotides outside the gene matches: 15. Germline V CDR1 and CDR2: SGHRS, YFSETQ. The CDR3 protein is CASTTGTGDLIWNTEAFF. For the CDR3, the DNA is TGCGCCAGCACCACAGGGACAGGGGACTTAATATGGAACACTGAAGCTTTCTTT.

The chain couples TRBV28 to TRBJ1-6, with D uncertain. The germline V gene encodes CDR1 MDHEN and CDR2 SYDVKM. This CDR3 region has 16 residues. The ends were cut back, 1 base at V and 3 bases at J, with 10 bases in the middle. CDR3 DNA sequence: TGTGCCAGCAGTTTATTGGCGGTGAACTATAATTCACCCCTCCACTTT. This translates into CASSLLAVNYNSPLHF.

This chain connects TRBV19 to TRBJ1-2; tentative D call: TRBD1 (6 bases). The V gene lost 1 base and the J gene lost 4 bases, with 13 bases spanning the gap. CDR1 LNHDA and CDR2 SQIVND come from the germline V gene (reference sequence). CDR3 size: 15 residues. The CDR3: CASSIVAGAPYGYTF. For the CDR3, the DNA is TGTGCCAGTAGTATAGTGGCGGGGGCCCCCTATGGCTACACCTTC.

The V gene is TRBV28, the J gene TRBJ2-7, with D possibly matching TRBD2 (5 bases). The CDR3 has 11 residues. Germline CDR1 reads MDHEN; CDR2 reads SYDVKM. V was clipped by 5 bases and J by 12 bases, with 14 bases between them. CDR3 protein: CASSEGRERYF. Written as DNA, the CDR3 is TGTGCCAGCAGTGAGGGAAGGGAGAGGTACTTC.

The J gene is TRBJ2-7, the V gene TRBV6-5; D is possibly TRBD2 (6 bases). The CDR3 length is 14 residues. V lost 7 bases and J 2 bases, leaving 15 bases between the germline ends. Germline V lookup: CDR1 MNHEY, CDR2 SVGAGI. CDR3 residues: CASTPRLGAYEQYF. DNA for the CDR3: TGTGCCAGCACCCCGAGACTAGGTGCCTACGAGCAGTACTTC.

CDR3 in DNA: TGTGCCACCTCGGACAGGACCTACGAGCAGTACTTC. This encodes CATSDRTYEQYF. The genes are TRBV19 and TRBJ2-7, with 7 bases fitting TRBD1. The length of the CDR3 is 12 residues. Germline V gene data show CDR1 as LNHDA and CDR2 as SQIVND (reference sequence). J was trimmed by 2 bases and V by 10 bases; bases with no gene match: 5.

The J gene is TRBJ2-7, the V gene TRBV19; possibly TRBD1 for D (5 bases). The CDR3 runs 14 residues. Germline V gene lookup returns CDR1 LNHDA and CDR2 SQIVND (reference sequence). V was clipped by 0 bases and J by 2 bases, with 8 bases between them. The CDR3 here is CASSIDGATYEQYF. The CDR3 nucleotides are TGTGCCAGTAGTATAGATGGGGCCACCTACGAGCAGTACTTC.

This clone has a single count. CDR3 loop: CASSGQKRSEKLFF. The CDR3 region has the DNA TGCGCCAGTTCCGGACAGAAGAGGTCGGAAAAACTGTTTTTT. The chain employs TRBV4-1 and TRBJ1-4; the D gene is possibly TRBD1 (6 bases). Trimming shortened V by 9 bases and J by 8 bases, and 19 bases separated the two germline ends. The germline gives CDR1 MGHRA, CDR2 YSYEKL. The CDR3 length is 14 residues.